Listed below are T cell receptor beta chains from one sample, sequenced in a study of CD8 T cells in ankylosing spondylitis. TCRdb re-called the 5' RACE reads with MiXCR, one entry per CDR3 protein. The sample includes roughly 250,000 distinct CDR3 sequences, 8% to 9.5% of them seen just once. The specimen sequenced was blood, either unsorted or a sorted T cell fraction (not recorded which). The receptors derive from a male donor with ankylosing spondylitis or in good health (not recorded which). Each CDR3 is given with its conserved first and last residue. The D gene is left open where the match is weak. The listing skips clone size in some rows; elsewhere it reads once, few, many or a size class.

>TRBV7-2|.|many|TRBJ2-5
CASSLVSGPQETQYF
TGTGCCAGCAGCTTAGTTTCCGGGCCCCAAGAGACCCAGTACTTC
>TRBV2|.|.|TRBJ1-2
CASRSGAGGYTF
TGTGCCAGCAGATCTGGAGCCGGGGGCTACACCTTC
>TRBV7-2|.|few|TRBJ2-3
CASSLAVRVGGTDTQYF
TGTGCCAGCAGCTTAGCGGTTCGGGTTGGAGGCACAGATACGCAGTATTTT
>TRBV5-1|.|many|TRBJ2-1
CASSPGTFSSYNEQFF
TGCGCCAGCAGCCCAGGGACGTTTAGCTCCTACAATGAGCAGTTCTTC
>TRBV21-1|.|many|TRBJ2-4
CASSRDSWEQTLLAKNIQYF
TGTGCCAGCAGTAGGGACAGTTGGGAGCAGACCCTTCTAGCCAAAAACATTCAGTACTTC
>TRBV5-1|.|many|TRBJ1-2
CASSLVGQSYGYTF
TGCGCCAGCAGCTTGGTGGGTCAGAGTTATGGCTACACCTTC
>TRBV5-6|TRBD2|.|TRBJ2-1
CASRPLFGLADYNEQFF
TGTGCCAGCAGACCCCTGTTCGGACTAGCGGATTACAATGAGCAGTTCTTC
>TRBV7-2|.|many|TRBJ1-3
CASSLDWGSSGNTIYF
TGTGCCAGCAGCTTAGACTGGGGGAGCTCTGGAAACACCATATATTTT
>TRBV4-2|.|few|TRBJ2-2
CASSQRPGVGQTNTGELFF
TGTGCCAGCAGCCAACGGCCTGGAGTGGGTCAGACGAACACCGGGGAGCTGTTTTTT
>TRBV5-1|.|many|TRBJ2-7
CASRTADNPYEQYF
TGCGCCAGCCGGACCGCGGACAATCCCTACGAGCAGTACTTC
>TRBV18|.|few|TRBJ1-1
CASSPSRTPTEAFF
TGTGCCAGCTCACCTTCTCGAACCCCCACTGAAGCTTTCTTT
>TRBV7-9|.|many|TRBJ1-1
CASSLEGGTEAFF
TGTGCCAGCAGCCTCGAGGGGGGCACTGAAGCTTTCTTT
>TRBV27|.|few|TRBJ2-3
CASSLSSTVKRTDTQYF
TGTGCCAGCAGTTTATCTTCGACGGTGAAACGCACAGATACGCAGTATTTT
>TRBV3-1|.|many|TRBJ1-2
CASAVGPPYGGYTF
TGTGCCAGCGCAGTGGGACCTCCCTATGGTGGCTACACCTTC
>TRBV4-1|TRBD2|few|TRBJ2-2
CASSQEAGLAGVNTGELFF
TGCGCCAGCAGCCAAGAGGCAGGGCTAGCGGGAGTGAACACCGGGGAGCTGTTTTTT
>TRBV7-9|TRBD1|.|TRBJ1-1
CASSLPRTGNTEAFF
TGTGCCAGCAGCCTCCCCCGGACAGGGAACACTGAAGCTTTCTTT
>TRBV3-1|.|many|TRBJ2-7
CASSPGFLSYEQYF
TGTGCCAGCAGTCCAGGGTTCCTCTCCTACGAGCAGTACTTC
>TRBV27|TRBD2|many|TRBJ2-7
CASSLRLAGDPYEQYF
TGTGCCAGCAGTTTACGGCTAGCGGGGGACCCCTACGAGCAGTACTTC
>TRBV5-1|.|many|TRBJ1-1
CASRGVGNTEAFF
TGCGCCAGCAGGGGAGTGGGGAACACTGAAGCTTTCTTT
>TRBV11-1|TRBD2|.|TRBJ2-1
CASSLARGTGTSGLSSYNEQFF
TGTGCCAGCAGCTTAGCGCGGGGGACGGGGACTAGCGGGCTTAGCTCCTACAATGAGCAGTTCTTC
>TRBV7-6|.|many|TRBJ2-5
CASSFGQKETQYF
TGTGCCAGCAGTTTCGGACAGAAAGAGACCCAGTACTTC
>TRBV5-5|.|.|TRBJ2-1
CASNQLVNEQFF
TGTGCCAGCAACCAACTAGTCAATGAGCAGTTCTTC
>TRBV12-3/TRBV12-4|.|many|TRBJ1-1
CASRRQRNTEAFF
TGTGCCAGCAGACGACAGAGGAACACTGAAGCTTTCTTT
>TRBV7-2|TRBD1|.|TRBJ1-5
CASSLGTGYQPQHF
TGTGCCAGCAGCTTGGGGACAGGGTATCAGCCCCAGCATTTT
>TRBV4-3|.|many|TRBJ2-1
CASSQKGWGTEQFF
TGCGCCAGCAGCCAAAAAGGGTGGGGGACTGAGCAGTTCTTC
>TRBV7-2|TRBD2|many|TRBJ2-5
CASSKLAGYQETQYF
TGTGCCAGCAGCAAACTAGCGGGGTACCAAGAGACCCAGTACTTC
>TRBV20-1|.|many|TRBJ1-2
CSARIRDDYGYTF
TGCAGTGCTAGGATCCGGGACGACTATGGCTACACCTTC
>TRBV7-9|TRBD2|few|TRBJ2-5
CASSPRTSGVQTQYF
TGTGCCAGCAGCCCACGGACTAGCGGGGTTCAGACCCAGTACTTC
>TRBV20-1|.|many|TRBJ2-3
CSASSNPHTDTQYF
TGCAGTGCTAGTAGTAACCCCCACACAGATACGCAGTATTTT
>TRBV29-1|.|.|TRBJ2-7
CSVGAHALGQYF
TGCAGCGTTGGGGCCCACGCACTAGGGCAGTACTTC
>TRBV15|.|many|TRBJ1-2
CATSREGKGYTF
TGTGCCACCAGCAGAGAAGGGAAAGGCTACACCTTC
>TRBV12-3/TRBV12-4|.|many|TRBJ1-2
CASSPGENYGYTF
TGTGCCAGCAGTCCCGGGGAAAACTATGGCTACACCTTC
>TRBV4-3|.|many|TRBJ1-1
CASSQRGGAEAFF
TGCGCCAGCAGCCAGAGGGGGGGGGCTGAAGCTTTCTTT
>TRBV12-3/TRBV12-4|.|many|TRBJ2-7
CASSSHPRYPSPSYEQYF
TGTGCCAGCAGTTCCCATCCTCGTTACCCAAGCCCATCCTACGAGCAGTACTTC
>TRBV5-5|.|few|TRBJ1-2
CASSPAPGPLAKNYGYTF
TGTGCCAGCAGCCCGGCACCGGGACCGCTCGCCAAGAACTATGGCTACACCTTC
>TRBV20-1|.|many|TRBJ2-3
CSASRSGSMISDTQYF
TGCAGTGCTAGTCGGTCTGGGAGTATGATTTCAGATACGCAGTATTTT
>TRBV5-1|.|few|TRBJ1-4
CASSGRDPEKLFF
TGCGCCAGCAGCGGCCGGGACCCTGAAAAACTGTTTTTT
>TRBV19|.|.|TRBJ1-5
CASTPREWVNQPQHF
TGTGCCAGTACCCCAAGGGAGTGGGTCAATCAGCCCCAGCATTTT
>TRBV24-1|TRBD1|many|TRBJ2-3
CATSEPQGQGGDTQYF
TGTGCCACCAGTGAGCCCCAGGGACAGGGAGGAGATACGCAGTATTTT
>TRBV2|.|many|TRBJ1-1
CASSERLAEAFF
TGTGCCAGCAGTGAAAGGTTGGCTGAAGCTTTCTTT
>TRBV7-2|TRBD2|many|TRBJ2-1
CASSSAGGSYNEQFF
TGTGCCAGCAGCTCAGCGGGAGGGTCCTACAATGAGCAGTTCTTC
>TRBV6-2/TRBV6-3|.|many|TRBJ1-5
CASTAGYGYQPQHF
TGTGCCAGCACGGCAGGGTATGGGTATCAGCCCCAGCATTTT
>TRBV10-3|TRBD1|.|TRBJ1-2
CAISEQGEVDGYTF
TGTGCCATCAGTGAACAGGGGGAGGTCGATGGCTACACCTTC
>TRBV28|.|many|TRBJ2-4
CASSFGLMAGGDIQYF
TGTGCCAGCAGTTTCGGCTTAATGGCAGGGGGGGACATTCAGTACTTC
>TRBV5-5|.|.|TRBJ2-6
CASSLVFAGANVLTF
TGTGCCAGCAGCTTGGTTTTCGCTGGGGCCAACGTCCTGACTTTC
>TRBV4-2|.|many|TRBJ1-1
CASSHGSGSEAFF
TGTGCCAGCAGCCATGGATCGGGTTCTGAAGCTTTCTTT
>TRBV6-2/TRBV6-3|.|.|TRBJ1-1
CASSYPSTEAFF
TGTGCCAGCAGTTACCCCAGCACTGAAGCTTTCTTT
>TRBV6-6|.|many|TRBJ2-7
CASSERSYEQYF
TGTGCCAGCAGCGAGAGGAGTTACGAGCAGTACTTC
>TRBV11-2|.|.|TRBJ2-5
CASSSLQGQETQYF
TGTGCCAGCAGCTCGTTACAGGGACAAGAGACCCAGTACTTC
>TRBV29-1|.|.|TRBJ2-7
CSVRLPGEQYF
TGCAGCGTCCGACTCCCCGGCGAGCAGTACTTC
>TRBV7-9|.|many|TRBJ2-3
CASSPPRDGSTDTQYF
TGTGCCAGCAGCCCTCCTAGGGACGGTAGTACAGATACGCAGTATTTT